This T cell receptor beta chain is from a study of blood T cell repertoires in COVID-19. Overall study: COVID-19 samples from acute and convalescent phases originated in the United States, Italy and Spain.

Seattle cases were enrolled at active infection and followed longitudinally. The CDR3 spans 13 residues. V lost 5 bases and J 2 bases, leaving 11 bases between the germline ends. Germline V CDR1 and CDR2: GTSNPN, SVGIG (reference sequence). Produced via immunoSEQ multiplex PCR; TCRdb's table is partial and in-frame only. The sample contains some 72,000 clones, around 80% of which appear only once. Sequences were obtained from peripheral blood. The source of this sequence is a man aged 45-65 years with COVID-19, enrolled during active disease. The chain carries TRBV30 and TRBJ2-3; D possibly corresponds to TRBD2 (5 bases). The DNA of the CDR3 is TGTGCCTGGGACTACTCAAACACAGATACGCAGTATTTT. It translates to CAWDYSNTDTQYF.